These 13 T cell receptor beta chains were all obtained from the same sample, sequenced in a study of blood T cell repertoires in COVID-19. TCRdb keeps only in-frame clones here, not all; method: immunoSEQ multiplex PCR. Here the sample spans under 400,000 clones, more than 70% being singletons. Sequencing input: PBMCs or T cells enriched from blood (not recorded which). The receptors stem from a man between 35 and 55 years old in a cohort exposed to, infected with or recovered from COVID-19 (not recorded which).

J is TRBJ1-1 and V is TRBV5-1, with 8 bases matching TRBD1. This CDR3 is 14 amino acids long. CDR1 is SGHRS and CDR2 is YFSETQ in the germline V gene. The trim removed 2 bases at V and 3 bases at J, leaving 3 bases unmatched. The chain's CDR3 is CASSLQGGDTEAFF. In DNA, the CDR3 is TGCGCCAGCAGCTTACAGGGGGGTGACACTGAAGCTTTCTTT.

The chain carries TRBV6-4 and TRBJ2-1; the D gene is possibly TRBD2 (5 bases). Trimming removed 6 bases at V and 7 bases at J, with 13 bases between. CDR1 is MRHNA and CDR2 is SNTAGT in the germline V gene. The CDR3 length is 13 residues. The CDR3 spells CASRLPRRNEQFF. The DNA for the CDR3 is TGTGCCAGCAGACTCCCGCGGAGGAATGAGCAGTTCTTC.

The chain is built from TRBV2 and TRBJ1-2; weak D call: TRBD1 (5 bases). The CDR3 runs to 14 residues. Germline CDR1 and CDR2: SNHLY and FYNNEI. V was shortened by 6 bases and J by 8 bases, with 19 bases between the two germline ends. CDR3 sequence reads: CASRPGDLSQGYTF. CDR3 bases: TGTGCCAGCAGGCCGGGGGATCTGAGCCAAGGCTACACCTTC. The full variable domain, in which reference TRBV2 and TRBJ1-2 provide the parts outside the CDR3, is EPEVTQTPSHQVTQMGQEVILRCVPISNHLYFYWYRQILGQKVEFLVSFYNNEISEKSEIFDDQFSVERPDGSNFTLKIRSTKLEDSAMYFCASRPGDLSQGYTFGSGTRLTVV.

The chain has TRBV19 and TRBJ2-2; D gene unclear. V was shortened by 4 bases and J by 0 bases, with 6 bases between the two germline ends. The germline V gene encodes CDR1 LNHDA and CDR2 SQIVND (reference sequence). The CDR3 is 14 amino acids. CDR3: CASSSLANTGELFF. CDR3 sequence (DNA): TGTGCCAGTAGTAGTCTCGCGAACACCGGGGAGCTGTTTTTT.

J is TRBJ1-5 and V is TRBV6-5; maybe TRBD1 (5 bases). V lost 4 bases and J 4 bases, leaving 14 bases between the germline ends. CDR1 and CDR2 from the germline V gene are MNHEY and SVGAGI. The CDR3 spans 15 residues. The CDR3 sequence is CASSSQQDTNQPQHF. CDR3 nucleotide sequence: TGTGCCAGCAGTTCACAACAGGACACAAATCAGCCCCAGCATTTT.

This clone appeared once. V usage is TRBV18 and J usage is TRBJ2-2; D remains unclear. V lost 2 bases and J lost 9, with 13 bases in between. The germline gives CDR1 KGHSH, CDR2 LQKENI. This CDR3 is 14 amino acids long. The CDR3 spells CASSPIMTRRELFF. In DNA form, the CDR3 reads TGTGCCAGCTCACCAATCATGACAAGGAGGGAGCTGTTTTTT.

This clone showed up just once. The CDR3 here is CASSTPGQKNTEAFF. DNA of the CDR3: TGTGCCAGCAGTACACCGGGACAGAAGAACACTGAAGCTTTCTTT. The V and J genes are TRBV28 and TRBJ1-1, with 7 bases that match TRBD1. CDR3 length equals 15 residues. V was clipped by 5 bases and J by 1 base; unmatched bases: 7. Germline values: CDR1 MDHEN, CDR2 SYDVKM.

The J gene is TRBJ1-4, the V gene TRBV30, with D perhaps TRBD1 (5 bases). CDR1 and CDR2 (germline): GTSNPN, SVGIG (reference sequence). The CDR3 contains 15 residues. The germline V and J ends were trimmed by 3 bases and 0 bases, with 11 bases remaining between them. The chain's CDR3 is CAWRPWTPTNEKLFF. The DNA for the CDR3 is TGTGCCTGGAGACCCTGGACACCAACTAATGAAAAACTGTTTTTT.

This chain uses TRBV6-1 with TRBJ2-7; 10 bases match TRBD1. Germline trimming cut 2 bases from V and 6 bases from J; bases unmatched to any gene: 4. Per germline, CDR1 MNHNS and CDR2 SASEGT. The CDR3 is 14 amino acids. For the CDR3, the DNA is TGTGCCAGCAGTGAACTTCGACAGGGGGCCGAGCAGTACTTC. Its translation is CASSELRQGAEQYF.

This rearrangement joins TRBV6-5 to TRBJ1-1, with D uncertain. The ends were cut back, 2 bases at V and 3 bases at J, with 13 bases in the middle. The CDR3 spans 15 residues. The germline V gene has CDR1 MNHEY and CDR2 SVGAGI. The CDR3 is CASSYNVGLDTEAFF. The DNA of the CDR3 is TGTGCCAGCAGTTACAACGTCGGGTTGGACACTGAAGCTTTCTTT.

This chain connects TRBV24-1 to TRBJ2-4; D gene unclear. The germline V and J ends were trimmed by 4 bases and 6 bases, with 9 bases remaining between them. The CDR3 has 13 residues. Germline CDR1 reads KGHDR; CDR2 reads SFDVKD. The CDR3 loop is CATSEPTANIQYF. For the CDR3, the DNA is TGTGCCACCAGTGAACCAACAGCAAACATTCAGTACTTC.

This chain joins TRBV10-2 and TRBJ2-2, with 8 bases that match TRBD2. V dropped 10 bases and J dropped 5; count of bases not matched to a gene: 9. The CDR3 runs 14 residues. Germline-derived CDR1 and CDR2 are WSHSY and SAAADI. This CDR3 is CATISGNGTGELFF. The CDR3 DNA reads TGCGCCACCATTAGCGGGAATGGGACCGGGGAGCTGTTTTTT.

The rearrangement links TRBV5-1 to TRBJ1-2; maybe TRBD1 (5 bases). V gave up 2 bases and J gave up 0 bases, with 8 bases separating them. Germline CDR1 and CDR2: SGHRS and YFSETQ. The CDR3 is 14 residues long. This CDR3 is CASSFDRPNYGYTF. The CDR3 nucleotides read TGCGCCAGCAGCTTCGACAGACCTAACTATGGCTACACCTTC.